Below, 3 T cell receptor beta chains from the same sample are listed, as sequenced in a study of T-cell memory formation after mild COVID-19. TCRdb re-called the 5' RACE reads with MiXCR, one entry per CDR3 protein. The profile shows about 350,000 distinct CDR3 sequences, 28% of them singletons. Material: PBMCs or a T cell subset sorted from them (not recorded which). Receptor source: an adult woman who had mild COVID-19 (a few samples of this study predate the infection). Cell type and time point are not known.

This clonotype was seen a few times. V usage is TRBV4-2 and J usage is TRBJ2-7; perhaps TRBD1 as D (6 bases). Trimming pared 0 bases from V and 2 bases from J, leaving 17 bases between. Germline lookup yields CDR1 LGHNA and CDR2 YNFKEQ. The CDR3 is 17 residues long. The CDR3 loop reads CASSQDTSGRGTYEQYF. CDR3 in DNA: TGTGCCAGCAGCCAAGATACCTCGGGCAGGGGAACCTACGAGCAGTACTTC.

The genes are TRBV11-2 and TRBJ2-1; D possibly corresponds to TRBD1 (5 bases). Germline values: CDR1 SGHAT, CDR2 FQNNGV. CDR3 length: 16 amino acids. V gave up 3 bases and J gave up 6 bases, with 18 bases separating them. The CDR3 DNA reads as TGTGCCAGCAGCTTCCAGGGCAGGGATAAGGCCAATGAGCAGTTCTTC. Protein product: CASSFQGRDKANEQFF.

Only a few counts were recorded for this clonotype. The chain is built from TRBV15 and TRBJ2-7, with D possibly being TRBD1 (5 bases). This CDR3 is 16 amino acids long. The germline gives CDR1 LNHNV, CDR2 YYDKDF (reference sequence). V shed 1 base and J shed 2 bases, with 15 bases lying between them. The DNA of the CDR3 is TGTGCCACCAGCAGAGGATCAGGGTGGGAAGCCTACGAGCAGTACTTC. As protein: CATSRGSGWEAYEQYF.